This entry describes one T cell receptor beta chain. Trimming took off 6 bases at V and 6 bases at J, with 19 bases between the two ends. This CDR3 has 15 residues. Germline V gene lookup returns CDR1 SNHLY and CDR2 FYNNEI. The entry originates in a study of blood T cell repertoires in COVID-19. Overall study: The study drew acute and convalescent COVID-19 samples from the United States, Italy and Spain.

Libraries were prepared by immunoSEQ multiplex PCR; TCRdb keeps only in-frame clonotypes and omits some of them. The sample has almost 400,000 clones, just under 90% seen once. Participants' reported clinical history set cohort assignment. Recovery among Cohort 3 donors was established by two negative PCRs, clearance, or symptom resolution. The sequencing input was PBMCs or T cells enriched from blood (not recorded which). The chain has TRBV2 and TRBJ2-3; no reliable D call. This TCR came from a woman between 25 and 40 years old who had recovered from COVID-19. The CDR3 reads CASSAMGQVADTQYF. The CDR3 DNA reads TGTGCCAGCAGCGCGATGGGTCAGGTCGCGGATACGCAGTATTTT.